These 30 T cell receptor beta chains were all obtained from the same sample, sequenced in a study of blood T cell repertoires in COVID-19. Repertoires were generated with immunoSEQ multiplex PCR, while TCRdb's copy carries only in-frame clones and drops some. Altogether almost 95,000 clones are present, about 80% being singletons, with the ten largest covering 6.3%. The sequenced material came from peripheral blood. These receptor sequences come from a man aged 60 to 69 with acute or convalescent COVID-19.

The chain recombines TRBV5-6 with TRBJ1-5, with TRBD1 as a possible D gene (5 bases). The CDR3 is 15 residues long. Germline CDR1 is SGHDT and CDR2 is YYEEEE. The V end lost 1 base, the J end lost 2 bases, and 10 bases lay between the germline ends. The CDR3 DNA follows: TGTGCCAGCAGCTTGATAGGGGAAGGCAATCAGCCCCAGCATTTT. It encodes CASSLIGEGNQPQHF.

The rearrangement links TRBV7-8 to TRBJ1-1; D uncertain. The germline V gene encodes CDR1 SGHVS and CDR2 FQNEAQ. The length of the CDR3 is 14 residues. The germline V and J ends were trimmed by 1 base and 6 bases, with 12 bases remaining between them. The CDR3 is CASSLGPGSAEAFF. CDR3 coding DNA: TGTGCCAGCAGCTTAGGTCCGGGATCGGCTGAAGCTTTCTTT.

This chain uses TRBV7-2 with TRBJ2-7, with D perhaps TRBD1 (5 bases). CDR3 length: 14 residues. Germline loops: CDR1 SGHTA, CDR2 FQGNSA. V lost 1 base and J lost 3, with 10 bases in between. CDR3 sequence reads: CASSLEGTGYEQYF. The DNA of the CDR3 is TGTGCCAGCAGCTTAGAGGGTACAGGCTACGAGCAGTACTTC.

The CDR3 is CASSLAGQGATDTQYF. The CDR3 region has the DNA TGCGCCAGCAGCTTGGCGGGACAGGGGGCAACAGATACGCAGTATTTT. The chain recombines TRBV5-1 with TRBJ2-3; the match to TRBD1 covers 12 bases. The CDR3 has 16 residues. The V gene end was trimmed by 0 bases and the J gene end by 3 bases; junction bases not matched to a gene: 2. Germline values: CDR1 SGHRS, CDR2 YFSETQ. Using reference TRBV5-1 and TRBJ2-3 for the parts outside the CDR3, the full variable domain is KAGVTQTPRYLIKTRGQQVTLSCSPISGHRSVSWYQQTPGQGLQFLFEYFSETQRNKGNFPGRFSGRQFSNSRSEMNVSTLELGDSALYLCASSLAGQGATDTQYFGPGTRLTVL.

V gene TRBV3-1 (or the pseudogene TRBV3-2) combines with J gene TRBJ1-1, with TRBD1 identical over 7 bases. The germline CDR1 and CDR2 sequences are LGHDT and YNNKEL (reference sequence). V lost 4 bases and J lost 5; bases outside the gene matches: 16. There are 17 residues in the CDR3. CDR3 in DNA: TGTGCCAGCAGCCTCCGGACACCTCGGACAGGTAGGACTGAAGCTTTCTTT. Amino acids: CASSLRTPRTGRTEAFF.

This clone was recorded only once. The V and J genes are TRBV12-3 or TRBV12-4 and TRBJ2-3; tentative D call: TRBD1 (5 bases). CDR3 size: 12 residues. The ends were cut back, 6 bases at V and 6 bases at J, with 10 bases in the middle. CDR3 DNA: TGTGCCAGCAGGGCAGGGTCGGATACGCAGTATTTT. This codes for CASRAGSDTQYF.

The chain recombines TRBV24-1 with TRBJ1-2; D not resolved. CDR1 is KGHDR and CDR2 is SFDVKD in the germline V gene. V dropped 4 bases and J dropped 1 base, with 9 bases sitting between them. The length of the CDR3 is 14 residues. CDR3 DNA: TGTGCCACCAGTGACCCTGTCGGTAACTATGGCTACACCTTC. Its protein is CATSDPVGNYGYTF.

Only a few counts were recorded for this clone. The chain uses TRBV2 and TRBJ2-6, with D perhaps TRBD1 (5 bases). Germline-derived CDR1 and CDR2 are SNHLY and FYNNEI. Trimming cost V 4 bases and J 0 bases, with 7 bases left between them. The CDR3 length is 15 residues. The CDR3 DNA reads as TGTGCCAGCAGTGGACAGTCCTCTGGGGCCAACGTCCTGACTTTC. It encodes CASSGQSSGANVLTF.

The chain couples TRBV10-3 to TRBJ2-5; D remains unclear. The CDR3 spans 14 residues. In germline, CDR1 is ENHRY, CDR2 SYGVKD. V gave up 0 bases and J gave up 2 bases, with 7 bases separating them. The CDR3: CAISESTAQETQYF. In nucleotides, the CDR3 is TGTGCCATCAGTGAGTCAACTGCTCAAGAGACCCAGTACTTC.

V gene TRBV6-5 combines with J gene TRBJ1-5; TRBD1 matches at 7 bases. Trimming cost V 0 bases and J 4 bases; bases outside gene matches: 3. The CDR3 is made up of 15 amino acids. Per germline, CDR1 MNHEY and CDR2 SVGAGI. This CDR3 reads CASSYSTTGNQPQHF. The CDR3 DNA reads as TGTGCCAGCAGTTACTCGACGACAGGGAATCAGCCCCAGCATTTT.

The chain uses TRBV15 and TRBJ1-1; D is unclear. This CDR3 comprises 13 residues. Germline CDR1 reads LNHNV; CDR2 reads YYDKDF (reference sequence). Trimming pared 6 bases from V and 1 base from J, leaving 9 bases between. CDR3 loop: CATRDYRNTEAFF. The DNA for the CDR3 is TGTGCCACCAGGGACTACAGGAACACTGAAGCTTTCTTT.

This clone is a singleton in its sample. The V call is TRBV5-4, the J call TRBJ1-1; TRBD1 is a possible D gene (5 bases). From germline, CDR1 is SGHNT and CDR2 YYREEE (reference sequence). Deletions cut 1 base from V and 0 bases from J, with 13 bases between. This CDR3 has 16 residues. CDR3: CASSLSGGGMNTEAFF. The CDR3 DNA reads TGTGCCAGCAGCTTGTCCGGGGGGGGTATGAACACTGAAGCTTTCTTT. Full variable domain (outside the CDR3, taken from reference TRBV5-4 and TRBJ1-1): ETGVTQSPTHLIKTRGQQVTLRCSSQSGHNTVSWYQQALGQGPQFIFQYYREEENGRGNFPPRFSGLQFPNYSSELNVNALELDDSALYLCASSLSGGGMNTEAFFGQGTRLTVV.

This sequence joins TRBV7-2 and TRBJ2-1; 8 bases match TRBD2. V was clipped by 1 base and J by 2 bases; unmatched bases: 4. Per germline, CDR1 SGHTA and CDR2 FQGNSA. The CDR3 runs 16 residues. The CDR3 DNA follows: TGTGCCAGCAGCTTAGGCGGGGGGAATCCCTACAATGAGCAGTTCTTC. The encoded protein is CASSLGGGNPYNEQFF.

J is TRBJ2-2 and V is TRBV24-1; D not resolved. This CDR3 has 15 residues. Germline assignment: CDR1 KGHDR and CDR2 SFDVKD. V lost 4 bases and J 2 bases, leaving 10 bases between the germline ends. CDR3 nucleotides: TGTGCCACCAGTGACCTGACATCAAACACCGGGGAGCTGTTTTTT. This encodes CATSDLTSNTGELFF.

V usage is TRBV19 and J usage is TRBJ2-2; 7 positions agree with TRBD2. Losses at the gene ends were 5 bases for V and 6 bases for J; bases not matched to a gene: 9. This CDR3 region has 15 residues. Germline lookup yields CDR1 LNHDA and CDR2 SQIVND (reference sequence). This chain's CDR3 is CASSSPGSGPGELFF. The CDR3 region has the DNA TGTGCCAGTAGTTCGCCGGGTAGCGGGCCCGGGGAGCTGTTTTTT.

The chain employs TRBV12-3 or TRBV12-4 and TRBJ1-1; D is unresolved. Trimming pared 5 bases from V and 5 bases from J, leaving 6 bases between. This CDR3 spans 11 amino acids. CDR3 sequence reads: CASSPGTEAFF. The CDR3 region has the DNA TGTGCCAGCAGTCCGGGGACTGAAGCTTTCTTT.

The chain has TRBV5-1 and TRBJ1-3; tentatively, D is TRBD1 (6 bases). The V and J ends lost 4 bases and 7 bases respectively, with 12 bases between them. Germline CDR1 is SGHRS and CDR2 is YFSETQ. The CDR3 is made up of 13 amino acids. CDR3 residues: CASSGGGANTIYF. CDR3 nucleotides: TGCGCCAGCAGCGGAGGGGGGGCGAACACCATATATTTT.

The chain employs TRBV19 and TRBJ2-1, with TRBD1 as a possible D gene (6 bases). In germline, CDR1 is LNHDA, CDR2 SQIVND (reference sequence). Trimming stripped 5 bases from V and 4 bases from J, with 15 bases between. The CDR3 totals 15 residues. The CDR3 loop is CASSPTGNTYNEQFF. The CDR3 nucleotides are TGTGCCAGTAGTCCCACAGGGAATACATACAATGAGCAGTTCTTC.

CDR3 region: CASSVGQGALGYGYTF. As DNA, the CDR3 is TGCGCCAGCAGCGTAGGACAGGGGGCGCTGGGCTATGGCTACACCTTC. The rearrangement links TRBV5-1 to TRBJ1-2; 11 nucleotides agree with TRBD1. With V trimmed by 4 bases and J by 4 bases, 9 bases remained unmatched. There are 16 residues in the CDR3. CDR1 and CDR2 (germline): SGHRS, YFSETQ.

The gene calls are TRBV2 and TRBJ2-4; 12 bases are a match to TRBD1. J gave up 12 bases and V 6 bases, and 9 bases lay outside the gene matches. Germline values: CDR1 SNHLY, CDR2 FYNNEI. This CDR3 spans 14 amino acids. CDR3 loop: CASRAGQGAIPQYF. CDR3 DNA sequence: TGTGCCAGCAGGGCGGGACAGGGGGCCATCCCTCAGTACTTC.

This clone has a single count. The CDR3 bases are TGTGCCAGCAGTTACTCGAGGGCAGGTGGCAATTCACCCCTCCACTTT. It codes for CASSYSRAGGNSPLHF. The chain has TRBV6-5 and TRBJ1-6, with D uncertain. The CDR3 runs 16 residues. Looked up from germline, CDR1 is MNHEY and CDR2 is SVGAGI. Between the trimmed V and J ends, which lost 0 bases and 7 bases, there was a span of 13 bases.

The rearrangement uses TRBV11-1 and TRBJ1-2, with 8 bases aligning to TRBD1. Germline V gene data show CDR1 as SGHAT and CDR2 as FQDESV (reference sequence). The CDR3 has 14 amino acids. With 5 bases clipped from V and 5 bases from J, the junction kept 7 bases outside the gene matches. CDR3 nucleotides: TGTGCCAGCAGCCCGGGACAGGAAAGTTATGGCTACACCTTC. Protein product: CASSPGQESYGYTF.

This sequence joins TRBV5-1 and TRBJ1-1, with TRBD1 matching over 8 bases. The trim removed 1 base at V and 8 bases at J, leaving 1 base unmatched. Germline lookup yields CDR1 SGHRS and CDR2 YFSETQ. The CDR3 loop spans 12 amino acids. CDR3 sequence reads: CASSLYRGEAFF. DNA of the CDR3: TGCGCCAGCAGCTTGTACAGGGGGGAAGCTTTCTTT.

The rearrangement uses TRBV7-2 and TRBJ1-6, with a weak D call TRBD1 (6 bases). The CDR3 totals 14 residues. V was shortened by 6 bases and J by 5 bases, with 11 bases between the two germline ends. From germline, CDR1 is SGHTA and CDR2 FQGNSA. The CDR3 sequence is CASRPTGDNSPLHF. CDR3 in DNA: TGTGCCAGCAGGCCGACAGGCGATAATTCACCCCTCCACTTT.

V and J are TRBV19 and TRBJ2-1, with 7 bases that match TRBD2. After removal of 5 bases from V and 2 bases from J, the junction contained 6 bases not matched to a gene. The CDR3 length is 15 residues. The germline CDR1 and CDR2 sequences are LNHDA and SQIVND (reference sequence). The DNA for the CDR3 is TGTGCCAGTAGTGCCGGCGGGGGTGCCTACAATGAGCAGTTCTTC. It translates to CASSAGGGAYNEQFF.

This sequence joins TRBV10-2 and TRBJ1-3; no clear D gene. V gave up 1 base and J gave up 0 bases, with 7 bases separating them. The CDR3 extends over 15 amino acids. In germline, CDR1 is WSHSY, CDR2 SAAADI. This CDR3 is CASSEWRSSGNTIYF. CDR3 coding DNA: TGCGCCAGCAGTGAGTGGAGAAGCTCTGGAAACACCATATATTTT.

This chain links TRBV24-1 with TRBJ2-3; D uncertain. CDR1 KGHDR and CDR2 SFDVKD come from the germline V gene. Trimming left V 1 base short and J 5 bases short, with 6 bases between. The length of the CDR3 is 13 residues. The CDR3 sequence is CATSDLTGDTQYF. CDR3 DNA: TGTGCCACCAGTGATTTAACGGGAGATACGCAGTATTTT.

In its sample, this clone was seen a few times. The V call is TRBV9, the J call TRBJ1-2; tentative D call: TRBD1 (6 bases). In germline, CDR1 is SGDLS, CDR2 YYNGEE. The CDR3 is made up of 17 amino acids. Trimming stripped 2 bases from V and 1 base from J, with 18 bases between. The CDR3 loop reads CASSVGHQVGFNYGYTF. The CDR3 DNA sequence: TGTGCCAGCAGCGTGGGACACCAAGTGGGATTTAACTATGGCTACACCTTC. Using reference TRBV9 and TRBJ1-2 for the parts outside the CDR3, the full variable domain is DSGVTQTPKHLITATGQRVTLRCSPRSGDLSVYWYQQSLDQGLQFLIQYYNGEERAKGNILERFSAQQFPDLHSELNLSSLELGDSALYFCASSVGHQVGFNYGYTFGSGTRLTVV.

The chain's CDR3 is CAEKDKNTEAFF. CDR3 nucleotide sequence: TGTGCCGAAAAGGACAAGAACACTGAAGCTTTCTTT. V usage is TRBV6-5 and J usage is TRBJ1-1; D might be TRBD1 (5 bases). Germline CDR1 and CDR2: MNHEY and SVGAGI. Trimming removed 11 bases from V and 1 base from J, with 11 bases in between. This CDR3 is 12 amino acids long.

J is TRBJ1-3 and V is TRBV7-2, with 7 bases that match TRBD1. J lost 0 bases, V lost 6 bases, and 5 bases had no gene match. CDR1 is SGHTA and CDR2 is FQGNSA in the germline V gene. This CDR3 has 15 residues. CDR3 residues: CASSRQGDSGNTIYF. The CDR3 DNA reads TGTGCCAGCAGTCGACAGGGCGACTCTGGAAACACCATATATTTT.